The entry that follows covers one TCR beta chain sequence. The CDR3 covers 13 residues. V lost 5 bases to trimming and J lost 0 bases, with 7 bases between them. The V gene's germline CDR1 is SGHKS and CDR2 YYEKEE (reference sequence). The sample originates from a study of T cells after yellow fever vaccination. In TCRdb, the 5' RACE reads were re-called with MiXCR into one record per CDR3 protein. Among 300,000 or so distinct CDR3 sequences, 8.1% were seen once, and the ten largest hold 17%. Source: PBMCs, taken approximately 40 days after the first yellow fever vaccination. V gene TRBV5-5 combines with J gene TRBJ2-3, with D perhaps matching TRBD2 (6 bases). This receptor was obtained from a man younger than 35 who received the YFV17D yellow fever vaccine. CDR3 residues: CASRRDSTDTQYF. The CDR3 DNA reads TGTGCCAGCAGGCGGGACAGCACAGATACGCAGTATTTT.